This T cell receptor (beta chain) was recovered during a study of read filtering for tumor transcriptome and immune sequencing (dated by TCRdb to 2019 to 2021). Context from the whole study: The cohort had about 17 male and 15 or so female patients with a mean age of roughly 66 years, ranging from roughly 40 to 90. By revised international staging, 8 or 9 patients were R-ISS I, 16 were R-ISS II and over five were R-ISS III. After DNase treatment, whole-transcriptome libraries were prepared using the TruSeq RNA Access Library Prep Kit. Per sample, about 4.05 to 10.27 million TCR-region mapped reads were obtained with IR-seq, compared with only about 85 to 1273 with RNA-seq. Using the same bone marrow samples, the study ran both targeted immune repertoire sequencing and bulk whole-transcriptome sequencing and then compared the TCR repertoires from each method. A main aim was a read-filtering strategy for immune repertoire data, specifically whether clonotypes supported by a single read should be removed.

This clonotype was detected ten times or more. Its specific antigen is unknown. No clone much larger than this one lies a single base away; base qualities are absent. Every patient had bone marrow sampled at the time of active disease. Ficoll-Hypaque density gradient centrifugation was used to isolate the bone marrow mononuclear cells. To remove myeloma plasma cells, the cells were labeled with CD138 magnetic microbeads on a MACS separator, and CD138-negative cells were then collected by negative selection. Purity of the isolated cells was checked by flow cytometry on an Attune NxT using CD138 antibodies. Total RNA was extracted using TRIzol reagent and was quantified on a NanoDrop spectrophotometer. For each patient, the CD138-negative bone marrow sample underwent paired RNA-seq and IR-seq. Starting from around 420 ng RNA, TCR libraries were constructed with the Immunoverse kit using molecular barcoded adaptors that cover the alpha/delta and beta/gamma chains. TCR library preparation used the same RNA that went into transcriptome sequencing. Sequencing of TCR libraries was carried out on an Illumina HiSeq 4000 with 2 x 150 cycles. On the authors' methods: TCR reads were aligned to human V, D, J and C references and assembled into CDR3 clonotypes with MiXCR, including quality filtering and error correction. The tcR package in R was used for analysis of clonotype counts and gene usage diversity. For inspection of raw mapping reads, RNA-seq reads were mapped by STAR aligner version 2.5.3a onto GRCh37 of the human genome. To test how sequencing depth affects detected clonotypes, IR-seq fastq files were randomly downsampled with Seqtk 1.3. TCRdb reprocessing: public reads trimmed at Q25 with fastp, clones called with MiXCR, in-frame beta chains kept. Entries are consolidated by CDR3 protein sequence, retaining the most common genes and DNA. What appears here as the V and J calls and clone size reflects TCRdb's work, not the paper's. The sample contains tens of thousands of distinct CDR3 sequences, roughly 13% of them found a single time. 27% of the sample is held by the ten biggest clonotypes.

Trimming costs V 5 bases and J 2 bases, and their ends lie 12 bases apart. The CDR3, cysteine through phenylalanine, is 13 amino acids long. The CDR3 DNA has 39 bases and is translated from base 1. As encoded in the germline V gene (reference sequence), CDR1 is GTSNPN while CDR2 is SVGIG. Paper-wide results and their limitations: The sorted CD138-negative fraction was a mixed bone marrow immune population, not purified T cells. Removing single-read clonotypes increased the correlation between IR-seq and RNA-seq shared clonotype proportions. Compared with RNA-seq, IR-seq captured clonotypes at much greater depth and more reliably, and a smaller IR-seq throughput was enough to identify most of the shared clonotypes. In IR-seq, around 85% of clonotypes but approximately 3.8% of total reads were represented by single-read clonotypes, whereas in RNA-seq, 74.6% of clonotypes and almost 45% of reads were represented by single-read clonotypes.

The sequence came from a donor aged 40 or over with multiple myeloma. The V gene is TRBV30 and the J gene is TRBJ2-5; the D gene is not confidently resolved. The material sequenced was a population of CD138-negative cells sorted from bone marrow. Per the publication, the cell subset or site label means: bone marrow mononuclear cells depleted of CD138+ plasma/myeloma cells by negative magnetic selection. The CDR3 reads as follows: CAWGEDRQETQYF. The DNA is as follows: TGTGCCTGGGGTGAGGACCGACAAGAGACCCAGTACTTC.